This T cell receptor (beta chain) emerged from a study of technical replicates of blood from a handful of donors. The CDR3 has 12 residues. CDR1 and CDR2 (germline): SGDLS, YYNGEE. V lost 5 bases to trimming and J lost 6 bases, with 11 bases between them. This clone appeared a single time. Sequencing was performed with immunoSEQ multiplex PCR; in TCRdb, only in-frame clones are kept and a portion is missing. The data show around 95,000 clones, about 94% seen once. Sequencing input: T cells isolated from PBMCs. This TCR was sampled from a human donor in good health. This chain joins TRBV9 and TRBJ1-2; D is ambiguous. The CDR3 sequence is CASSFDTDGYTF. The DNA of the CDR3 is TGTGCCAGCAGTTTTGACACCGATGGCTACACCTTC.